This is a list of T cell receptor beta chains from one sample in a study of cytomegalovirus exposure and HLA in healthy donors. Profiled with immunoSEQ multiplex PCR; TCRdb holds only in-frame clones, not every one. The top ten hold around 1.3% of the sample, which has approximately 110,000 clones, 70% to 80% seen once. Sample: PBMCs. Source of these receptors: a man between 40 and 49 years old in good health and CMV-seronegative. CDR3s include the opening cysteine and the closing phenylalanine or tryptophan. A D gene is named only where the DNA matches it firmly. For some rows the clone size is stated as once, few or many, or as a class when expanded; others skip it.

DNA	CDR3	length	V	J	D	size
TGTGCCAGCAGCTCCCCGGGACAGCTGGGTTCACCCCTCCACTTT	CASSSPGQLGSPLHF	15	TRBV5-4	TRBJ1-6	TRBD1	.
TGTGCCAGCAGTTACTCGACAGGCAACTCCTACGAGCAGTACTTC	CASSYSTGNSYEQYF	15	TRBV6-5	TRBJ2-7	.	.
TGTGCCAGCAGCTCATTACAGGGGGTGAACTATGGCTACACCTTC	CASSSLQGVNYGYTF	15	TRBV7-2	TRBJ1-2	TRBD1	few
TGTGCCAGCAGCCCCGGGGGGACAGATACGCAGTATTTT	CASSPGGTDTQYF	13	TRBV7-9	TRBJ2-3	TRBD2	.
TGTGCCAGCAGCTTACCAGGGACAGGGTTATACGAGCAGTACTTC	CASSLPGTGLYEQYF	15	TRBV7-9	TRBJ2-7	TRBD1	.
TGTGCCAGCAGCTTAAGCGAATCAGGGGCCAACGTCCTGACTTTC	CASSLSESGANVLTF	15	TRBV7-9	TRBJ2-6	.	.
TGCGCCAGCAGCCAAGCCGGGACAGACTACGAGCAGTACTTC	CASSQAGTDYEQYF	14	TRBV4-1	TRBJ2-7	TRBD1	.
TGTGCCAGCAGCTTACCAGTAAACTATGGCTACACCTTC	CASSLPVNYGYTF	13	TRBV5-4	TRBJ1-2	.	.
TGTGCCGGTACAGGGCCAGCGGGGATTCCCTACGAGCAGTACTTC	CAGTGPAGIPYEQYF	15	TRBV6-5	TRBJ2-7	.	.
TGTGCCAGCAGTGTTGCCGGGACAGGGGCCTCTGCCAAAAACATTCAGTACTTC	CASSVAGTGASAKNIQYF	18	TRBV6-1	TRBJ2-4	TRBD1	.
TGTGCCAGTAGACAGGTCTCTAACTATGGCTACACCTTC	CASRQVSNYGYTF	13	TRBV6-5	TRBJ1-2	.	.
TGTGCCAGCAGCCCCCGATCCGCCCCTCACAGGGGGATGTATCTACGTTCCCACGAGCAGTACTTC	CASSPRSAPHRGMYLRSHEQYF	22	TRBV9	TRBJ2-7	TRBD1	few
TGTGCCAGTAGTTTCTCTGGCAACACTGAAGCTTTCTTT	CASSFSGNTEAFF	13	TRBV19	TRBJ1-1	.	.
TGTGCCAGCAGCAAGGAGACAGGGAAAAGAAATCAGCCCCAGCATTTT	CASSKETGKRNQPQHF	16	TRBV5-6	TRBJ1-5	TRBD1	.
TGTGCCATCAGTGAGACGACAGGGCCTAGCTATGGCTACACCTTC	CAISETTGPSYGYTF	15	TRBV10-3	TRBJ1-2	TRBD1	medium-sized
TGTGCCAGCAGCTCGCTCAGCGGGGGGGCCCTTGAGACCCAGTACTTC	CASSSLSGGALETQYF	16	TRBV27	TRBJ2-5	TRBD2	.
TGTGCTAGCAGCTTATTAGGGACTAATAGTGGGGAGCTGTTTTTT	CASSLLGTNSGELFF	15	TRBV7-7	TRBJ2-2	TRBD2	.
TGTGCCAGCACCCAAGGCGGTAATCAGCCCCAGCATTTT	CASTQGGNQPQHF	13	TRBV7-9	TRBJ1-5	.	few
TGTGCCAGCAGCTCCCTCAAGAGGAGCAATCAGCCCCAGCATTTT	CASSSLKRSNQPQHF	15	TRBV7-8	TRBJ1-5	.	.
TGTGCCAGTGTTTGGGGCGGGACAGGGAAAGGGCACTACAATGAGCAGTTCTTC	CASVWGGTGKGHYNEQFF	18	TRBV27	TRBJ2-1	TRBD1	.
TGTGCCAGCACCTGGGCAGGGGGCGGGGAGACCCAGTACTTC	CASTWAGGGETQYF	14	TRBV25-1	TRBJ2-5	TRBD1	.
TGTGCCAGCAGCAAAGATTCTAGCGGCCCCTACGAGCAGTACTTC	CASSKDSSGPYEQYF	15	TRBV21-1	TRBJ2-7	.	.